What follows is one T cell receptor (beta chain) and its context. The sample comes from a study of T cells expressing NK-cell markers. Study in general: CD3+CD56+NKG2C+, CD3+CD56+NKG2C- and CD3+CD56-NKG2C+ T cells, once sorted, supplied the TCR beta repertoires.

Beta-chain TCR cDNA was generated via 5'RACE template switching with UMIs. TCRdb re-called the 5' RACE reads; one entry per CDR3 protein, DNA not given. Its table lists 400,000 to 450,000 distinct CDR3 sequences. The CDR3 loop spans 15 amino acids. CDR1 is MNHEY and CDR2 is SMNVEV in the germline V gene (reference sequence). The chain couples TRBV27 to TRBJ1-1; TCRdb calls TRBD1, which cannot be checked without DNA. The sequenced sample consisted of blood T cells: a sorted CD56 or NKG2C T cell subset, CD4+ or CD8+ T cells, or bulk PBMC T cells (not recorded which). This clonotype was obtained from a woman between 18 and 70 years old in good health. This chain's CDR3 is CASSFSPTGGNEAFF.